A selection of T cell receptor beta chains follows, all from one sample in a study of cytomegalovirus exposure and HLA in healthy donors. Sequencing was performed with immunoSEQ multiplex PCR; in TCRdb, only in-frame clones are kept and a portion is missing. The data hold tens of thousands of clones, with less than 80% observed a single time. Source material: PBMCs. Receptor source: a woman in her 40s in good health and CMV-seropositive. The CDR3 runs from the conserved cysteine through the conserved F or W. Each record gives: CDR3 length, D gene, V gene, J gene, clone size, CDR3 DNA, CDR3 protein. A D gene is named only where the DNA matches it firmly. Part of the rows lack a size; the others show once, few, many or a class for expanded clones.

>14|TRBD2|TRBV19|TRBJ2-2|.
TGTGCCAGTGTAGCGGGAGGGAACACCGGGGAGCTGTTTTTT
CASVAGGNTGELFF
>15|TRBD2|TRBV28|TRBJ2-7|few
TGTGCCAGCAATCTAGCGGGAGGGCCCCAGTCCGAGCAGTACTTC
CASNLAGGPQSEQYF
>15|TRBD2|TRBV7-2|TRBJ2-5|.
TGTGCCAGCACCCGGGGACTAGCGGGAGCAGAGACCCAGTACTTC
CASTRGLAGAETQYF
>16|TRBD1|TRBV6-5|TRBJ1-5|.
TGTGCCAGCAGTTACTCGGGACAGGGGGGTGGACAGCCCCAGCATTTT
CASSYSGQGGGQPQHF
>14|.|TRBV7-8|TRBJ1-4|.
TGTGCCAGCAGCCCAGTTGCAACTAATGAAAAACTGTTTTTT
CASSPVATNEKLFF
>18|TRBD2|TRBV11-2|TRBJ2-7|.
TGTGCCAGCAGCTTTTACTTGGTAGCGGGAGGAAATAGGTACGAGCAGTACTTC
CASSFYLVAGGNRYEQYF
>13|.|TRBV6-9|TRBJ1-1|few
TGTGCCAGCATGTCAGGACGGAGGACTGAAGCTTTCTTT
CASMSGRRTEAFF
>17|.|TRBV9|TRBJ2-7|.
TGTGCCAGCAGCGTTACAATTGGTGCGCAGGGTTCCTACGAGCAGTACTTC
CASSVTIGAQGSYEQYF
>18|TRBD1|TRBV14|TRBJ2-7|.
TGTGCCAGCAGCCGACCCGGGTTACGCCGGGACAGGCTTTACGAGCAGTACTTC
CASSRPGLRRDRLYEQYF
>15|TRBD1|TRBV9|TRBJ1-4|.
TGTGCCAGCAGCGTAGAGGGACAGGGCTTTGAAAAACTGTTTTTT
CASSVEGQGFEKLFF
>14|TRBD2|TRBV2|TRBJ2-7|.
TGTGCCAGCAGCGGACTAGCGGGGGTCTACGAGCAGTACTTC
CASSGLAGVYEQYF
>14|.|TRBV2|TRBJ1-2|.
TGTGCCAGCAGCCCCGAGGCCTCGGTAAATGGCTACACCTTC
CASSPEASVNGYTF
>14|.|TRBV19|TRBJ2-1|.
TGTGCCAGTAGTATAGGTGGGCCAGCGGTGGCGCAGTTCTTC
CASSIGGPAVAQFF
>15|.|TRBV5-4|TRBJ1-2|.
TGTGCCAGCAGCCCAAGGGGACTCTCTGGGTATGGCTACACCTTC
CASSPRGLSGYGYTF
>13|TRBD1|TRBV29-1|TRBJ2-1|.
TGCAGCGTGGCCGGGACAGGGGGCAATGAGCAGTTCTTC
CSVAGTGGNEQFF
>16|TRBD2|TRBV5-1|TRBJ2-1|few
TGCGCCAGCAGCCTGGGGACTAGCGGGAGTTGGGATGAGCAGTTCTTC
CASSLGTSGSWDEQFF
>14|.|TRBV28|TRBJ2-7|few
TGTGCCAGCAGTCGGACCGGGATTTCCTACGAGCAGTACTTC
CASSRTGISYEQYF
>13|.|TRBV4-1|TRBJ1-2|.
TGCGCCAGCAGCCAGGTCTCAGACATAGGCTACACCTTC
CASSQVSDIGYTF
>19|TRBD2|TRBV7-2|TRBJ2-2|.
TGTGCCAGCAGCTTACGGGTCATGGGTCTAGCGGGGAACACCGGGGAGCTGTTTTTT
CASSLRVMGLAGNTGELFF
>13|TRBD1|TRBV7-9|TRBJ2-7|.
TGTGCCAGCAGCCTGGGACAGGGTTTCGAGCAGTACTTC
CASSLGQGFEQYF
>19|TRBD2|TRBV28|TRBJ2-2|few
TGTGCCAGCAGTGTGGGACTAGCGGGACCCAAGGGAAACACCGGGGAGCTGTTTTTT
CASSVGLAGPKGNTGELFF